A selection of T cell receptor beta chains follows, all from one sample in a study of blood T cell repertoires in COVID-19. Profiled with immunoSEQ multiplex PCR; TCRdb holds only in-frame clones, not every one. The table includes 150,000 to 200,000 clones, roughly 84% detected once. Sequences were obtained from peripheral blood. These receptors were obtained from a woman between 65 and 79 years old with COVID-19, enrolled during active disease. CDR3s include the opening cysteine and the closing phenylalanine or tryptophan. Each record gives: J gene, clone size, V gene, D gene, CDR3 protein, CDR3 DNA. D genes are given only for firm matches. Rows give clone size only sometimes, using once, few, many, or a class for an expanded clone.

TRBJ2-2	once	TRBV24-1	TRBD2	CATSVGGGNTGELFF	TGTGCCACCAGTGTAGGCGGGGGGAACACCGGGGAGCTGTTTTTT
TRBJ2-3	.	TRBV11-3	TRBD1	CASSPGQGMTDTQYF	TGTGCCAGCAGCCCAGGACAGGGGATGACAGATACGCAGTATTTT
TRBJ2-3	.	TRBV28	.	CASSSSGPSTDTQYF	TGTGCCAGCAGTTCGAGCGGGCCTAGCACAGATACGCAGTATTTT
TRBJ2-3	.	TRBV2	TRBD2	CASSEAPAGAQYF	TGTGCCAGCAGTGAAGCTCCGGCGGGAGCGCAGTATTTT
TRBJ1-3	.	TRBV5-1	.	CASSLQGSSENTIYF	TGCGCCAGCAGCTTGCAAGGGAGTTCAGAAAACACCATATATTTT
TRBJ1-2	.	TRBV6-4	.	CASSDSGSYGYTF	TGTGCCAGCAGTGACTCGGGCAGCTATGGCTACACCTTC
TRBJ1-2	.	TRBV7-2	.	CASSLVGREGYGYTF	TGTGCCAGCAGCTTAGTGGGCAGGGAAGGATACGGCTACACCTTC
TRBJ2-2	.	TRBV5-1	.	CASSLEAGSPFRVTGELFF	TGCGCCAGCAGCTTGGAGGCGGGATCCCCTTTTAGGGTTACCGGGGAGCTGTTTTTT
TRBJ2-3	.	TRBV28	TRBD1	CASHGQGRSTDTQYF	TGTGCCAGTCATGGACAGGGGAGATCCACAGATACGCAGTATTTT
TRBJ2-1	.	TRBV28	TRBD2	CATTVGFGLAGKSFF	TGTGCCACCACGGTCGGCTTTGGACTAGCGGGAAAGTCGTTCTTC
TRBJ2-7	.	TRBV30	TRBD1	CAWSAGTAYEQYF	TGTGCCTGGAGTGCCGGGACAGCCTACGAGCAGTACTTC
TRBJ2-5	.	TRBV6-5	TRBD2	CASIFLAGVQETQYF	TGTGCCAGCATTTTTCTAGCGGGGGTACAAGAGACCCAGTACTTC
TRBJ2-7	.	TRBV21-1	.	CASTQIIAGGNEQYF	TGTGCCAGCACCCAGATTATAGCGGGAGGTAACGAGCAGTACTTC
TRBJ2-7	few	TRBV10-3	TRBD1	CAMTGLLGYEQYF	TGTGCCATGACAGGGCTACTCGGCTACGAGCAGTACTTC
TRBJ2-1	.	TRBV3-1/TRBV3-2	.	CASSQVTSRGVNEQFF	TGTGCCAGCAGCCAAGTCACTAGCCGTGGGGTGAATGAGCAGTTCTTC
TRBJ2-7	.	TRBV9	.	CASSVGGASAEQYF	TGTGCCAGCAGCGTAGGCGGGGCGTCCGCCGAGCAGTACTTC
TRBJ2-2	once	TRBV5-6	TRBD2	CASSFLGRATGELFF	TGTGCCAGCAGCTTTCTCGGGAGGGCGACCGGGGAGCTGTTTTTT
TRBJ1-1	.	TRBV7-8	TRBD1	CASSLVGGQKNTEAFF	TGTGCCAGCAGCTTAGTGGGGGGACAGAAGAACACTGAAGCTTTCTTT
TRBJ2-5	.	TRBV11-2	.	CASSLGGLETQYF	TGTGCCAGCAGCTTAGGGGGGCTAGAGACCCAGTACTTC
TRBJ1-3	.	TRBV19	.	CASSKPLGAGSSGNTIYF	TGTGCCAGTAGTAAGCCTCTGGGGGCAGGGAGCTCTGGAAACACCATATATTTT
TRBJ1-4	.	TRBV18	.	CASSSEGGNEKLFF	TGTGCCAGCTCATCTGAAGGGGGAAATGAAAAACTGTTTTTT
TRBJ2-7	few	TRBV2	.	CASSEVNGPTGAYEQYF	TGTGCCAGCAGTGAGGTTAATGGTCCGACAGGAGCCTACGAGCAGTACTTC
TRBJ1-6	.	TRBV6-5	.	CASSYSGANSPLHF	TGTGCCAGCAGTTACTCAGGGGCTAATTCACCCCTCCACTTT
TRBJ1-1	.	TRBV20-1	TRBD1	CSASRDRGPFF	TGCAGTGCTAGCCGAGACAGGGGACCTTTCTTT
TRBJ1-2	.	TRBV7-8	.	CASSLDSNYGYTF	TGTGCCAGCAGCTTAGACAGTAACTATGGCTACACCTTC